This T cell receptor (beta chain) is from a study of brain T cells in children with intractable seizures. Study-level results: Clones missing pre-surgery may reflect undersampling of that blood sample. Viral specificity was inferred only from CDR3 similarity; HCMV serostatus was unknown.

A word on this clone: Its antigen is not known.

TCRdb keeps only in-frame clones here, not all; method: immunoSEQ multiplex PCR. The sample carries 340,000 or so clones, about 93% recorded once. Time point defined: blood from clinic visit 5 months post-surgery; TSC patient then seizure free. Only cases whose brain tissue showed the highest T cell transcript signatures were sequenced. Before surgery, patients took at least one anti-epileptic drug. The sequences come from peripheral blood, collected roughly 5 months after surgery. This sequence was found in a boy less than two years old with tuberous sclerosis and intractable seizures.

The CDR3 loop is CASSLSGTGPSEQYF. The CDR3 DNA reads TGTGCCAGTAGCCTCTCGGGGACAGGCCCTTCCGAGCAGTACTTC. The chain carries TRBV19 and TRBJ2-7; 8 positions match TRBD1. V trimming: 6 bases; J trimming: 6 bases; junction bases outside the gene matches: 13. This CDR3 is built from 15 residues. From germline, CDR1 is LNHDA and CDR2 SQIVND (reference sequence).